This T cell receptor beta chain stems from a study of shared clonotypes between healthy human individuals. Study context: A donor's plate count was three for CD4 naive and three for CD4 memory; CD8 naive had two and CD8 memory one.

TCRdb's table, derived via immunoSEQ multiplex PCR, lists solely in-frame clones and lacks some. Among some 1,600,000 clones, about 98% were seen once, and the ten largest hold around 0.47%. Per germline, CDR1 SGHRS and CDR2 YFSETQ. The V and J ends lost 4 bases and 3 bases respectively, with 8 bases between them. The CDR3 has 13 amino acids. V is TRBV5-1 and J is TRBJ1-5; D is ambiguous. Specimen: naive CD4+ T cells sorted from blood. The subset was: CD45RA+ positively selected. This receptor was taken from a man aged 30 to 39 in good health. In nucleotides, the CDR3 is TGCGCCAGCAGCCCCCAGCCCAATCAGCCCCAGCATTTT. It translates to CASSPQPNQPQHF.